What follows are 12 T cell receptor beta chains derived from one specimen sequenced in a study of T-cell memory formation after mild COVID-19. TCRdb reprocessed the 5' RACE reads via MiXCR and lists one record per CDR3 protein. The table lists 500,000 to 600,000 distinct CDR3 sequences, under 20% of them singletons. Sequencing was performed on PBMCs or a T cell subset sorted from them (not recorded which). Receptors were obtained from an adult woman who had mild COVID-19 (a few samples of this study predate the infection). Cell type and time point are not known.

The genes are TRBV12-3 or TRBV12-4 and TRBJ2-1, with unresolved D. Trimming took 4 bases from V and 3 from J, leaving 10 bases between them. The CDR3 runs to 14 residues. The CDR3 nucleotides are TGTGCCAGCAGTTCATCGAGAATCTACAATGAGCAGTTCTTC. Its protein product is CASSSSRIYNEQFF.

The chain has TRBV27 and TRBJ2-2; D is unclear. V lost 5 bases and J 5 bases, leaving 12 bases between the germline ends. The CDR3 spans 14 residues. Germline V gene sequence: CDR1 MNHEY, CDR2 SMNVEV (reference sequence). CDR3 protein: CASSAAVGTGELFF. The DNA for the CDR3 is TGTGCCAGCAGTGCCGCCGTGGGGACCGGGGAGCTGTTTTTT.

This clonotype came up a few times. The rearrangement links TRBV5-1 to TRBJ1-1, with 8 bases lining up with TRBD1. The V gene's germline CDR1 is SGHRS and CDR2 YFSETQ. There are 15 residues in the CDR3. With V trimmed by 5 bases and J by 4 bases, 10 bases remained unmatched. The CDR3 bases are TGCGCCAGCAGTCCGACGACAGGACAGGGCACTGAAGCTTTCTTT. Residues: CASSPTTGQGTEAFF.

Only a few counts were recorded for this clonotype. The genes are TRBV5-4 and TRBJ2-3; 10 nucleotides align to TRBD2. This CDR3 has 17 amino acids. V was pared by 0 bases and J by 4 bases, with 8 bases of the junction left unmatched. Per germline, CDR1 SGHNT and CDR2 YYREEE (reference sequence). CDR3 nucleotide sequence: TGTGCCAGCAGCTTGGCCGTTACTAGCGGGATTGCAGATACGCAGTATTTT. Its translation is CASSLAVTSGIADTQYF.

The table lists this clonotype with a few counts. The chain links TRBV6-5 to TRBJ2-1; 10 bases are a match to TRBD2. CDR3 size: 15 residues. The germline gives CDR1 MNHEY, CDR2 SVGAGI. With V trimmed by 8 bases and J by 7 bases, 11 bases remained unmatched. The CDR3 sequence: CASRAGGPRSNEQFF. The CDR3 DNA is TGTGCCAGCCGAGCGGGGGGGCCTCGCAGTAATGAGCAGTTCTTC.

This clonotype has just a few counts. V gene TRBV4-3 combines with J gene TRBJ2-6; D gene unclear. CDR1 and CDR2 (germline): LGHNA, YSLEER. The CDR3 loop spans 21 amino acids. The germline V and J ends were trimmed by 0 bases and 0 bases, with 21 bases remaining between them. CDR3 DNA: TGCGCCAGCAGCCAAGATTACGTGAACCTCCGGAGCCCCTCTGGGGCCAACGTCCTGACTTTC. This encodes CASSQDYVNLRSPSGANVLTF.

This chain uses TRBV6-1 with TRBJ2-3; 7 bases are a match to TRBD1. The CDR3 spans 14 residues. V lost 8 bases, J lost 2 bases, and 7 bases stayed unmatched. Germline V gene data show CDR1 as MNHNS and CDR2 as SASEGT. The CDR3 region is CASGWTGPTDTQYF. The CDR3 DNA reads TGTGCCAGCGGGTGGACAGGCCCCACAGATACGCAGTATTTT.

The rearrangement links TRBV6-6 to TRBJ1-1; no firm D call. V lost 2 bases and J 5 bases, leaving 21 bases between the germline ends. The germline CDR1 and CDR2 sequences are MNHNY and SVGAGI (reference sequence). This CDR3 region has 17 residues. CDR3 nucleotides: TGTGCCAGCAGTTACGCCTCTTTTGAAGGATCTGGAACTGAAGCTTTCTTT. It yields the protein CASSYASFEGSGTEAFF.

The V call is TRBV3-1, the J call TRBJ1-1; a weak D match, TRBD1 (5 bases). This CDR3 has 13 residues. Germline CDR1 reads LGHDT; CDR2 reads YNNKEL (reference sequence). V was trimmed by 8 bases and J by 5 bases, leaving 15 bases between them. The chain's CDR3 is CASVGGEVTEAFF. CDR3 sequence (DNA): TGTGCCAGCGTCGGGGGAGAGGTTACTGAAGCTTTCTTT.

The rearrangement uses TRBV10-3 and TRBJ2-7, with 10 bases that match TRBD1. J lost 4 bases, V lost 7 bases, and 7 bases had no gene match. CDR3 length: 14 residues. Per the germline V gene, CDR1 is ENHRY and CDR2 is SYGVKD. CDR3 loop: CAIMQTGGDYEQYF. CDR3 DNA: TGTGCCATCATGCAGACAGGGGGCGATTACGAGCAGTACTTC.

The chain has TRBV6-5 and TRBJ2-7, with 7 positions matching TRBD1. The CDR3 spans 15 residues. V gave up 5 bases and J gave up 0 bases; unmatched junction bases: 7. The germline V gene encodes CDR1 MNHEY and CDR2 SVGAGI. This CDR3 reads CASSIQGRSSYEQYF. For the CDR3, the DNA is TGTGCCAGCAGTATACAGGGGCGAAGCTCCTACGAGCAGTACTTC.

This clonotype was detected a few times. The chain employs TRBV29-1 and TRBJ2-2; possible D gene TRBD1, 6 bases. V dropped 5 bases and J dropped 2 bases, with 12 bases sitting between them. Germline CDR1 SQVTM, CDR2 ANQGSEA. CDR3 size: 14 residues. The CDR3 spells CSVSWTVNTGELFF. CDR3 in DNA: TGCAGCGTTTCTTGGACAGTCAACACCGGGGAGCTGTTTTTT.